This T cell receptor (beta chain) was identified during a study of blood T cell repertoires in COVID-19. Study details: Samples of COVID-19 (acute and convalescent) were obtained from the United States, Italy and Spain. PBMCs, B-cell-depleted T cells, or T cells were the source of the cDNA or gDNA that made up the material.

V was pared by 5 bases and J by 3 bases, with 5 bases of the junction left unmatched. The CDR3 runs 15 residues. Per the germline V gene, CDR1 is MNHEY and CDR2 is SVGAGI. Authors' processing steps: Estimation of nucleated cell counts relied on the amplification of reference gene primers. Method: immunoSEQ multiplex PCR; TCRdb's copy keeps in-frame clones and lacks some. The D gene and trimming were derived from the DNA, and the V and J assignments and clone size from that table. The sample yields more than 250,000 clones, 75% to 90% seen once. The chain links TRBV6-5 to TRBJ1-5; 9 nucleotides align to TRBD1. The specimen sequenced was peripheral blood. The receptor was derived from a man in his sixties who had recovered from COVID-19. The DNA of the CDR3 is TGTGCCAGCAGTCCCGGGACAGGGACCAATCAGCCCCAGCATTTT. Protein: CASSPGTGTNQPQHF.